These 30 T cell receptor beta chains were all obtained from the same sample, sequenced in a study of blood T cell repertoires in COVID-19. Data came from immunoSEQ multiplex PCR; TCRdb stores just in-frame clones and leaves some out. Among tens of thousands of clones listed, about four fifths were seen once. Sequenced sample: peripheral blood. These receptor sequences come from a woman of 80 years or more with acute or convalescent COVID-19.

This clone was observed a handful of times. J is TRBJ2-7 and V is TRBV5-1; 13 nucleotides agree with TRBD2. J gave up 7 bases and V 0 bases, and 10 bases lay outside the gene matches. Germline-derived CDR1 and CDR2 are SGHRS and YFSETQ. The CDR3 spans 17 residues. The DNA of the CDR3 is TGCGCCAGCAGCTTGGATCCTTTGGTGACTAGCGGGGGGGAGCAGTACTTC. As protein: CASSLDPLVTSGGEQYF.

This clone showed up just a few times. The chain links TRBV9 to TRBJ1-1; 7 bases agree with TRBD1. CDR1 is SGDLS and CDR2 is YYNGEE in the germline V gene. Trimming cost V 4 bases and J 5 bases; bases outside gene matches: 2. The length of the CDR3 is 12 residues. This CDR3 reads CASSSQGTEAFF. DNA for the CDR3: TGTGCCAGCAGCTCACAGGGGACTGAAGCTTTCTTT.

This chain links TRBV5-1 with TRBJ1-5; 9 bases agree with TRBD1. V shed 3 bases and J 7 bases; nucleotides not matched to a gene: 17. CDR3 length equals 18 residues. Per the germline V gene, CDR1 is SGHRS and CDR2 is YFSETQ. The CDR3 loop is CASSSAGTGNLVGQPQHF. CDR3 sequence (DNA): TGCGCCAGCAGCTCGGCCGGGACAGGGAATTTAGTAGGCCAGCCCCAGCATTTT.

The chain carries TRBV5-1 and TRBJ2-7; TRBD1 aligns across 8 bases. With V trimmed by 4 bases and J by 2 bases, 5 bases remained unmatched. CDR3 length equals 14 residues. CDR1 and CDR2 (germline): SGHRS, YFSETQ. In nucleotides, the CDR3 is TGCGCCAGCAGCCTCGGGACAGGAGCCTACGAGCAGTACTTC. As protein: CASSLGTGAYEQYF.

This chain links TRBV7-6 with TRBJ2-7; TRBD2 matches at 10 bases. There are 17 residues in the CDR3. J gave up 2 bases and V 1 base, and 8 bases lay outside the gene matches. The germline gives CDR1 SGHVS, CDR2 FNYEAQ. CDR3 loop: CASSLGASGRFTYEQYF. The CDR3 region has the DNA TGTGCCAGCAGCTTAGGGGCTAGCGGGAGATTTACCTACGAGCAGTACTTC.

This clone is a singleton in its sample. This sequence joins TRBV6-5 and TRBJ1-2; D is unclear. CDR3 length equals 14 residues. V was clipped by 5 bases and J by 4 bases, with 14 bases between them. The germline gives CDR1 MNHEY, CDR2 SVGAGI. CDR3 in DNA: TGTGCCAGCAGTACAAATCAGGCTACCTATGGCTACACCTTC. This codes for CASSTNQATYGYTF.

The chain employs TRBV24-1 and TRBJ2-3; TRBD2 might be the D (6 bases). V was cut by 5 bases and J by 0 bases, with 17 bases left in between. The CDR3 length is 17 residues. Germline lookup yields CDR1 KGHDR and CDR2 SFDVKD. The CDR3 reads CATSGPGTETSTDTQYF. The DNA for the CDR3 is TGTGCCACCAGTGGCCCCGGGACTGAGACTAGCACAGATACGCAGTATTTT.

CDR3: CASSSTGLKLYGYTF. For the CDR3, the DNA is TGTGCCAGCAGTTCGACAGGGTTAAAACTATATGGCTACACCTTC. The chain is built from TRBV27 and TRBJ1-2, with 7 bases that match TRBD1. Trimming at V came to 4 bases and at J to 5 bases, leaving 10 bases not matched to a gene. Germline CDR1 MNHEY, CDR2 SMNVEV (reference sequence). This CDR3 region has 15 residues.

V usage is TRBV28 and J usage is TRBJ1-1, with TRBD1 identical over 10 bases. This CDR3 has 13 residues. The germline V gene has CDR1 MDHEN and CDR2 SYDVKM. With 6 bases clipped from V and 7 bases from J, the junction kept 5 bases outside the gene matches. The CDR3 loop is CASRTGGLGEAFF. CDR3 DNA: TGTGCCAGCAGGACAGGGGGCCTCGGTGAAGCTTTCTTT.

The gene calls are TRBV11-2 and TRBJ2-7; D is undetermined. The ends were cut back, 1 base at V and 1 base at J, with 8 bases in the middle. Germline values: CDR1 SGHAT, CDR2 FQNNGV. This CDR3 is 14 amino acids long. The CDR3 reads CASSLGAISYEQYF. The CDR3 coding sequence is TGTGCCAGCAGCTTAGGGGCAATTTCCTACGAGCAGTACTTC.

J is TRBJ1-5 and V is TRBV27, with D maybe TRBD1 (5 bases). The CDR3 is 15 residues long. Germline assignment: CDR1 MNHEY and CDR2 SMNVEV (reference sequence). The V end was cut by 3 bases, the J end by 2 bases, with 11 bases between. The CDR3 loop is CASSFGGVGNQPQHF. The CDR3 region has the DNA TGTGCCAGCAGTTTCGGGGGAGTAGGCAATCAGCCCCAGCATTTT.

The chain is built from TRBV3-1 (or the pseudogene TRBV3-2) and TRBJ2-5; D call uncertain. CDR1 LGHDT and CDR2 YNNKEL come from the germline V gene (reference sequence). Trimming pared 5 bases from V and 2 bases from J, leaving 12 bases between. The CDR3 covers 14 residues. CDR3 DNA sequence: TGTGCCAGCAGCTCGCGAGCCCTTCAAGAGACCCAGTACTTC. As protein: CASSSRALQETQYF.

This chain connects TRBV19 to TRBJ1-1, with D unresolved. Germline CDR1 is LNHDA and CDR2 is SQIVND (reference sequence). The CDR3 is 16 residues long. Trimming shortened V by 0 bases and J by 1 base, and 12 bases separated the two germline ends. CDR3 protein: CASSIDYGQENTEAFF. CDR3 DNA: TGTGCCAGTAGTATAGATTATGGCCAAGAGAACACTGAAGCTTTCTTT.

This clone was seen a single time. The rearrangement links TRBV7-2 to TRBJ2-1; D may be TRBD1 (6 bases). CDR3 length: 15 residues. Per the germline V gene, CDR1 is SGHTA and CDR2 is FQGNSA. Deletions cut 5 bases from V and 4 bases from J, with 15 bases between. This CDR3 is CASSPTRGVYNEQFF. DNA of the CDR3: TGTGCCAGCAGCCCGACCAGGGGCGTGTACAATGAGCAGTTCTTC.

Comment on this clone: An end of the junction differs from the germline gene, which may be a read error. The chain links TRBV7-9 to TRBJ2-7; 8 positions match TRBD1. Germline V lookup: CDR1 SEHNR, CDR2 FQNEAQ (reference sequence). The length of the CDR3 is 11 residues. CDR3 bases: TGTGCCAGCAGCTCCCGGACAGGGCCGGTGTTC. Translation gives CASSSRTGPVF. Together with reference TRBV7-9 and TRBJ2-7, the CDR3 gives the full variable domain: DTGVSQNPRHKITKRGQNVTFRCDPISEHNRLYWYRQTLGQGPEFLTYFQNEAQLEKSRLLSDRFSAERPKGSFSTLEIQRTEQGDSAMYLCASSSRTGPVFGPGTRLTVT.

As regards this clone: One junction end does not reproduce the germline sequence, and a read error may be involved. The chain couples TRBV4-2 to TRBJ2-7, with 8 positions matching TRBD2. CDR3 length: 16 residues. Germline V CDR1 and CDR2: LGHNA, YNFKEQ. The chain's CDR3 is CASSQAPGLVSSEQYF. For the CDR3, the DNA is TGTGCCAGCAGCCAGGCACCGGGACTAGTATCCTCCGAGCAGTACTTC.

The rearrangement joins TRBV4-1 to TRBJ2-7; a possible D gene is TRBD1 (5 bases). The CDR3 has 15 amino acids. The germline V gene encodes CDR1 MGHRA and CDR2 YSYEKL. Trimming removed 4 bases at V and 1 base at J, with 14 bases between. CDR3 sequence reads: CASSPLPTDSYEQYF. In nucleotides, the CDR3 is TGCGCCAGCAGCCCTCTTCCGACAGATTCCTACGAGCAGTACTTC.

This chain joins TRBV6-5 and TRBJ1-6; D not resolved. This CDR3 spans 15 amino acids. V was clipped by 5 bases and J by 5 bases, with 13 bases between them. Looked up from germline, CDR1 is MNHEY and CDR2 is SVGAGI. CDR3 amino acids: CASSPVEFHNSPLHF. The DNA for the CDR3 is TGTGCCAGCAGTCCGGTGGAGTTCCATAATTCACCCCTCCACTTT.

The count of this clone is one. The rearrangement joins TRBV19 to TRBJ1-5; D is unclear. The CDR3 spans 13 residues. The V end was cut by 3 bases, the J end by 7 bases, with 10 bases between. Germline CDR1 is LNHDA and CDR2 is SQIVND (reference sequence). CDR3 protein: CASSILREQPQHF. CDR3 DNA: TGTGCCAGTAGTATTTTACGGGAACAGCCCCAGCATTTT.

This chain joins TRBV7-2 and TRBJ2-1; the match to TRBD2 covers 9 bases. CDR3 length: 18 residues. The trim removed 6 bases at V and 7 bases at J, leaving 19 bases unmatched. CDR1 and CDR2 (germline): SGHTA, FQGNSA. As DNA, the CDR3 is TGTGCCAGCAGGTTACCCCGCCCGGTAGCGGGAGCGGGGAATGAGCAGTTCTTC. Its translation is CASRLPRPVAGAGNEQFF.

This chain connects TRBV10-1 to TRBJ1-1, with 7 bases that match TRBD1. The germline gives CDR1 WNHNN, CDR2 SYGVQD (reference sequence). The CDR3 covers 15 residues. Trimming cost V 0 bases and J 1 base; bases outside gene matches: 2. This chain's CDR3 is CASSESRTGNTEAFF. The DNA for the CDR3 is TGCGCCAGCAGTGAGTCGCGGACAGGGAACACTGAAGCTTTCTTT.

The J gene is TRBJ2-7, the V gene TRBV6-2 or TRBV6-3, with D possibly being TRBD1 (5 bases). Germline lookup yields CDR1 MNHEY and CDR2 SVGEGT. This CDR3 has 15 residues. Trimming stripped 2 bases from V and 2 bases from J, with 13 bases between. CDR3 protein: CASSYRGQPPYEQYF. CDR3 DNA: TGTGCCAGCAGTTACAGGGGCCAGCCCCCCTACGAGCAGTACTTC.

The J gene is TRBJ2-7, the V gene TRBV10-3; TRBD2 matches 8 bases. Losses at the gene ends were 5 bases for V and 1 base for J; bases not matched to a gene: 7. The germline gives CDR1 ENHRY, CDR2 SYGVKD. The CDR3 is 15 amino acids. The CDR3 DNA is TGTGCCATCAGTCCCCTCGGGACTAGATCCTACGAGCAGTACTTC. This encodes CAISPLGTRSYEQYF.

The rearrangement uses TRBV27 and TRBJ1-1; 9 bases map to TRBD1. The CDR3 is 15 residues long. Germline V gives CDR1 MNHEY, CDR2 SMNVEV (reference sequence). V dropped 7 bases and J dropped 0; count of bases not matched to a gene: 6. CDR3 DNA: TGTGCCAGCACAGACAGGGGGTTCATGAACACTGAAGCTTTCTTT. Its translation: CASTDRGFMNTEAFF.

This chain joins TRBV6-2 or TRBV6-3 and TRBJ2-7; D is perhaps TRBD2 (6 bases). CDR3 length equals 14 residues. CDR1 MNHEY and CDR2 SVGEGT come from the germline V gene. Trimming removed 4 bases at V and 0 bases at J, with 10 bases between. The CDR3 loop reads CASSSTSFSYEQYF. CDR3 nucleotide sequence: TGTGCCAGCAGTTCCACTAGCTTCTCCTACGAGCAGTACTTC.

The chain combines TRBV9 with TRBJ2-1; TRBD2 aligns across 13 bases. This CDR3 has 14 amino acids. Trimming cost V 2 bases and J 8 bases; bases outside gene matches: 1. Germline CDR1 is SGDLS and CDR2 is YYNGEE. The CDR3 bases are TGTGCCAGCAGCGTGACTAGCGGGAGGCATGAGCAGTTCTTC. Its protein product is CASSVTSGRHEQFF.

V gene TRBV27 combines with J gene TRBJ1-1, with no clear D. The CDR3 spans 13 residues. Germline V lookup: CDR1 MNHEY, CDR2 SMNVEV (reference sequence). The ends were cut back, 2 bases at V and 5 bases at J, with 9 bases in the middle. The CDR3 nucleotides read TGTGCCAGCAGTTTAGATCGGGGAACTGAAGCTTTCTTT. It codes for CASSLDRGTEAFF.

The CDR3 spells CASSSYRGEVTDTQYF. In DNA, the CDR3 is TGTGCCAGCAGTTCGTACAGGGGAGAGGTCACAGATACGCAGTATTTT. The V gene is TRBV28, the J gene TRBJ2-3, with 7 bases that match TRBD1. Germline V gene lookup returns CDR1 MDHEN and CDR2 SYDVKM. J was trimmed by 2 bases and V by 4 bases; bases with no gene match: 9. This CDR3 region has 16 residues. The whole variable domain, remainder taken from reference TRBV28 and TRBJ2-3, is DVKVTQSSRYLVKRTGEKVFLECVQDMDHENMFWYRQDPGLGLRLIYFSYDVKMKEKGDIPEGYSVSREKKERFSLILESASTNQTSMYLCASSSYRGEVTDTQYFGPGTRLTVL.

The J gene is TRBJ1-1, the V gene TRBV19; TRBD1 might be the D (5 bases). This CDR3 contains 15 residues. Germline loops: CDR1 LNHDA, CDR2 SQIVND (reference sequence). Trimming removed 5 bases at V and 4 bases at J, with 17 bases between. Written as DNA, the CDR3 is TGTGCCAGTAGTTCACGGGGGATAACGATCACTGAAGCTTTCTTT. It translates to CASSSRGITITEAFF.

This clone was detected only once. The V gene is TRBV6-5, the J gene TRBJ1-3, with unresolved D. CDR1 and CDR2 (germline): MNHEY, SVGAGI. The CDR3 sequence is 16 residues long. The V and J ends lost 2 bases and 2 bases respectively, with 13 bases between them. This CDR3 is CASSYGLPTTGNTIYF. Here the CDR3 DNA reads TGTGCCAGCAGTTACGGGCTCCCCACCACTGGAAACACCATATATTTT.